Below, 21 T cell receptor beta chains from the same sample are listed, as sequenced in a study of read filtering for tumor transcriptome and immune sequencing. The library was built from roughly 400 ng RNA with molecular barcoded adaptors for alpha/delta and beta/gamma chains. TCRdb recomputed calls from the reads with MiXCR, one row per CDR3 protein. This table holds about 130,000 distinct CDR3 sequences, around 13% found once. Sequenced material: a population of CD138-negative cells sorted from bone marrow. Receptor source: a donor aged 40 or over with multiple myeloma.

In this sample, this clonotype turned up many times. V is TRBV5-5 and J is TRBJ2-1; D not certain. The germline V and J ends were trimmed by 1 base and 9 bases, with 20 bases remaining between them. The length of the CDR3 is 16 residues. Germline CDR1 and CDR2: SGHKS and YYEKEE (reference sequence). CDR3 nucleotide sequence: TGTGCCAGCAGCTTGTCCGGGTCGCCTGGCCATGGTGAGCAGTTCTTC. This gives the protein CASSLSGSPGHGEQFF.

This clonotype was detected ten times or more. This chain joins TRBV11-2 and TRBJ1-1, with TRBD1 identical over 7 bases. V shed 3 bases and J 7 bases; nucleotides not matched to a gene: 8. In germline, CDR1 is SGHAT, CDR2 FQNNGV. The CDR3 loop spans 14 amino acids. The CDR3 sequence: CASSLGQIKLEAFF. As DNA, the CDR3 is TGTGCCAGCAGCTTGGGACAGATCAAACTTGAAGCTTTCTTT.

This clonotype was recorded at least ten times. The chain uses TRBV5-1 and TRBJ2-1; tentatively, D is TRBD1 (5 bases). Germline V lookup: CDR1 SGHRS, CDR2 YFSETQ. The germline V and J ends were trimmed by 2 bases and 6 bases, with 12 bases remaining between them. This CDR3 is 14 amino acids long. The DNA of the CDR3 is TGCGCCAGCAGCTTCACAACAGGAGTCAATGAGCAGTTCTTC. This encodes CASSFTTGVNEQFF.

There are many counts of this clonotype. The chain is built from TRBV5-1 and TRBJ1-1; D gene uncertain. Germline lookup yields CDR1 SGHRS and CDR2 YFSETQ. The CDR3 has 14 amino acids. The ends were cut back, 2 bases at V and 2 bases at J, with 10 bases in the middle. CDR3: CASSFSSDNTEAFF. As DNA, the CDR3 is TGCGCCAGCAGCTTTTCTTCAGACAACACTGAAGCTTTCTTT.

This clonotype occurred many times. CDR3 nucleotide sequence: TGCGCCAGCAGCTTGGGTGGGGCTAGCTCCTACAATGAGCAGTTCTTC. Translation: CASSLGGASSYNEQFF. This sequence joins TRBV5-1 and TRBJ2-1, with a tentative D call TRBD1 (5 bases). Between the trimmed V and J ends, which lost 0 bases and 0 bases, there was a span of 10 bases. Germline loops: CDR1 SGHRS, CDR2 YFSETQ. The CDR3 runs 16 residues.

This clonotype has a count of ten or more. The CDR3 nucleotides are TGTGCCAGCAGCCCTGGGGGCCAGGGTGAGCAGTTCTTC. Translating it yields CASSPGGQGEQFF. The chain recombines TRBV7-2 with TRBJ2-1; D might be TRBD1 (6 bases). V was clipped by 5 bases and J by 9 bases, with 14 bases between them. From germline, CDR1 is SGHTA and CDR2 FQGNSA. The CDR3 totals 13 residues.

Ten or more counts support this clonotype. The chain uses TRBV12-3 or TRBV12-4 and TRBJ2-7; no definite D call. Trimming took 2 bases from V and 2 from J, leaving 10 bases between them. The CDR3 spans 14 residues. CDR3 sequence (DNA): TGTGCCAGCAGTTTAAGACTGGATGCCTACGAGCAGTACTTC. As protein: CASSLRLDAYEQYF.

On this clonotype itself: This may be a read error, as it is one base from a much larger clone. This chain connects TRBV29-1 to TRBJ1-1, with TRBD1 matching over 7 bases. Per the germline V gene, CDR1 is SQVTM and CDR2 is ANQGSEA. The J segment lost 1 base and the V segment lost 8 bases, leaving 7 bases of the junction unmatched. CDR3 length: 13 amino acids. The CDR3 DNA sequence: TGCAGCTTCATGGGACAGTCGAACACTGAAGCTTTCTTT. Amino acids: CSFMGQSNTEAFF.

This clonotype was detected ten times or more. The chain has TRBV19 and TRBJ2-7; perhaps D is TRBD1 or TRBD2 (6 bases each). This CDR3 spans 12 amino acids. Germline V gene data show CDR1 as LNHDA and CDR2 as SQIVND (reference sequence). The germline V and J ends were trimmed by 5 bases and 5 bases, with 10 bases remaining between them. The CDR3 here is CASSPGANEQYF. CDR3 coding DNA: TGTGCCAGTAGTCCGGGGGCGAACGAGCAGTACTTC.

This clonotype has only a few counts. This chain connects TRBV19 to TRBJ2-5; 11 bases are a match to TRBD2. Germline values: CDR1 LNHDA, CDR2 SQIVND (reference sequence). The CDR3 totals 13 residues. With V trimmed by 6 bases and J by 4 bases, 1 base remained unmatched. Here the CDR3 DNA reads TGTGCCAGTAGGCTAGCGGGAGGAGAGACCCAGTACTTC. Amino acid sequence: CASRLAGGETQYF.

This clonotype was seen at least ten times. The V and J genes are TRBV5-4 and TRBJ2-1; 8 nucleotides line up with TRBD2. V shed 9 bases, J shed 4 bases, and the junction held 3 bases outside the gene matches. The CDR3 covers 12 residues. Germline V gives CDR1 SGHNT, CDR2 YYREEE (reference sequence). CDR3 DNA sequence: TGTGCCATCCCGGGGGGGTACAATGAGCAGTTCTTC. It yields the protein CAIPGGYNEQFF.

The chain employs TRBV6-1 and TRBJ2-1; TRBD2 is a possible D gene (6 bases). Looked up from germline, CDR1 is MNHNS and CDR2 is SASEGT. Trimming left V 8 bases short and J 4 bases short, with 18 bases between. This CDR3 has 15 residues. CDR3 residues: CASGETGTLYNEQFF. As DNA, the CDR3 is TGTGCCAGCGGAGAAACTGGGACTTTGTACAATGAGCAGTTCTTC.

This clonotype appeared a few times. This may come from a read error, since a much larger clone is one base off. In this CDR3 the conserved last residue, phenylalanine or tryptophan, is missing, so a read error is likely. The chain couples TRBV6-6 to TRBJ1-5, with 9 bases matching TRBD1. From germline, CDR1 is MNHNY and CDR2 SVGAGI (reference sequence). V trimming: 3 bases; J trimming: 6 bases; junction bases outside the gene matches: 6. CDR3 size: 15 residues. The CDR3 DNA follows: TGTGCCAGCAGTTATCCGACAGGGGGTGTTCAGCCCCAGCATTGT. It translates to CASSYPTGGVQPQHC.

This clonotype was seen many times. The chain employs TRBV7-2 and TRBJ2-5; TRBD2 matches at 7 bases. Looked up from germline, CDR1 is SGHTA and CDR2 is FQGNSA. There are 16 residues in the CDR3. Trimming at V came to 6 bases and at J to 1 base, leaving 11 bases not matched to a gene. The CDR3 loop reads CASRPGRGVLQETQYF. As DNA, the CDR3 is TGTGCCAGCAGACCTGGGAGGGGAGTCCTCCAAGAGACCCAGTACTTC.

This clonotype was counted many times. V usage is TRBV29-1 and J usage is TRBJ1-1, with a weak D call TRBD1 (6 bases). This CDR3 is 13 amino acids long. Germline loops: CDR1 SQVTM, CDR2 ANQGSEA. V lost 8 bases and J lost 2, with 15 bases in between. CDR3 sequence reads: CSTSRGANTEAFF. The CDR3 region has the DNA TGCAGCACCTCAAGGGGGGCAAACACTGAAGCTTTCTTT.

This clonotype was recorded many times. This chain links TRBV21-1 with TRBJ2-1. TRBV21-1 is designated a pseudogene. The CDR3 sequence is 10 residues long. CDR3 coding DNA: TGTGCCAGCAGCCTTTGTGAGCAGTTCTTC. Residues: CASSLCEQFF.

The rearrangement links TRBV7-2 to TRBJ2-1, with D perhaps matching TRBD2 (6 bases). V lost 0 bases to trimming and J lost 1 base, with 10 bases between them. CDR1 is SGHTA, CDR2 FQGNSA, per germline. This CDR3 is 16 amino acids long. Here the CDR3 DNA reads TGTGCCAGCAGCTTAGCGCGCGCGGGGTCCTACAATGAGCAGTTCTTC. This sequence encodes CASSLARAGSYNEQFF.

The table lists this clonotype with many counts. The rearrangement joins TRBV29-1 to TRBJ2-7; TRBD1 aligns across 9 bases. V was pared by 2 bases and J by 5 bases, with 1 base of the junction left unmatched. CDR3 length: 12 residues. From germline, CDR1 is SQVTM and CDR2 ANQGSEA. CDR3 amino acids: CSVERDRDEQYF. The CDR3 coding sequence is TGCAGCGTTGAACGGGACAGGGACGAGCAGTACTTC.

This clonotype was recorded a few times. A much larger clone differs from this one at a single base, so this may be a read error. V gene TRBV12-3 or TRBV12-4 combines with J gene TRBJ2-1, with 12 bases lining up with TRBD1. Germline trimming cut 6 bases from V and 12 bases from J; bases unmatched to any gene: 9. The CDR3 contains 14 residues. The CDR3 loop is CASSGTGGKAGQFF. Here the CDR3 DNA reads TGTGCCAGCAGCGGGACAGGGGGCAAGGCTGGGCAGTTCTTC.

This clonotype was picked up a small number of times. A read error may be the cause here, since a much bigger clone is one base away. V and J are TRBV7-2 and TRBJ2-1; D may match TRBD1 or TRBD2 (5 bases each). V lost 3 bases and J 6 bases, leaving 15 bases between the germline ends. This CDR3 spans 15 amino acids. Germline lookup yields CDR1 SGHTA and CDR2 FQGNSA. The CDR3 DNA reads as TGTGCCAGCAGCTTTACGGGACCAGAGAGCAATGAGCAGTTCTTC. Residues: CASSFTGPESNEQFF.

This clonotype was observed at least ten times. The chain carries TRBV20-1 and TRBJ2-3; TRBD2 might be the D (9 bases). The V end lost 4 bases, the J end lost 6 bases, and 23 bases lay between the germline ends. This CDR3 contains 16 residues. The germline gives CDR1 DFQATT, CDR2 SNEGSKA (reference sequence). CDR3 sequence (DNA): TGCAGTGCTACAGGGGGCGGGAGCGGGAGGTCCGATACGCAGTATTTT. Amino acids: CSATGGGSGRSDTQYF.